This T cell receptor (beta chain) was sequenced in a study of beta chain features in type 1 diabetes. As every portion of the isolated RNA was reverse transcribed, the sequencing read expressed TCRB transcripts. Assay used: immunoSEQ multiplex PCR; TCRdb lists only in-frame clones, some missing. The data show around 430,000 clones, with around 28% seen just once and more than 0.055% held by the top ten. Germline CDR1 SGDLS, CDR2 YYNGEE. V was clipped by 0 bases and J by 4 bases, with 11 bases between them. The CDR3 spans 15 residues. This clone occurred once. No antigen is known for it. General observations from the study: Any HLA type influence on TCRB rearrangement was left unresolved here. Type 1 diabetes patients showed fewer insertions and more deletions at VDJ junctions.

Each donor gave one heparinised blood draw averaging about 110 mL. The chain couples TRBV9 to TRBJ1-5; unclear D gene. The clonotype was recovered from a man younger than 30 in good health. Sequencing was done on a sample of naive CD4+ T cells from blood. The CDR3 nucleotides are TGTGCCAGCAGCGTAGGTTCTACGGGAAATCAGCCCCAGCATTTT. Amino acid sequence: CASSVGSTGNQPQHF. Drawing the rest from reference TRBV9 and TRBJ1-5, the complete variable domain is DSGVTQTPKHLITATGQRVTLRCSPRSGDLSVYWYQQSLDQGLQFLIQYYNGEERAKGNILERFSAQQFPDLHSELNLSSLELGDSALYFCASSVGSTGNQPQHFGDGTRLSIL.